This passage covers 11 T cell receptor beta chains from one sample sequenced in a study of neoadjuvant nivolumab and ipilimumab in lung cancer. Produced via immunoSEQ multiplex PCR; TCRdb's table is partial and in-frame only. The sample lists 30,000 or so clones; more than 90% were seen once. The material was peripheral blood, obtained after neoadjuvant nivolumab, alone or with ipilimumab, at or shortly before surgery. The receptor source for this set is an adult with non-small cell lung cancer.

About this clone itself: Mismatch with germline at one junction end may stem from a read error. The CDR3 bases are TGCGCCAGCAGCTTGAACGGGGGCTACGATGAGCAGTTCTTC. Protein product: CASSLNGGYDEQFF. V gene TRBV5-1 combines with J gene TRBJ2-1, with D perhaps assigned TRBD1 or TRBD2 (6 bases each). This CDR3 has 14 residues. Germline V gene data show CDR1 as SGHRS and CDR2 as YFSETQ. The entire variable domain, with the rest obtained from reference TRBV5-1 and TRBJ2-1, is as follows: KAGVTQTPRYLIKTRGQQVTLSCSPISGHRSVSWYQQTPGQGLQFLFEYFSETQRNKGNFPGRFSGRQFSNSRSEMNVSTLELGDSALYLCASSLNGGYDEQFFGPGTRLTVL.

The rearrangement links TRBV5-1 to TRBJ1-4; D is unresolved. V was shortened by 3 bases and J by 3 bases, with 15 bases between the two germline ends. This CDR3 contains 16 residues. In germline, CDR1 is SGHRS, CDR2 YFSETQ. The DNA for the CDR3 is TGCGCCAGCAGCTCCGGACCTCCGGGAGCTAATGAAAAACTGTTTTTT. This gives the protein CASSSGPPGANEKLFF.

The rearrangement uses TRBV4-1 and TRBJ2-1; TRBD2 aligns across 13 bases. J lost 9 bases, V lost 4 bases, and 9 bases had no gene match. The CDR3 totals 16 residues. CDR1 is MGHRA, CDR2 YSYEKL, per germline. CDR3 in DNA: TGCGCCAGCAGCCCGTCCCCTGGACTAGCGGGAGTTGAGCAGTTCTTC. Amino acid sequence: CASSPSPGLAGVEQFF.

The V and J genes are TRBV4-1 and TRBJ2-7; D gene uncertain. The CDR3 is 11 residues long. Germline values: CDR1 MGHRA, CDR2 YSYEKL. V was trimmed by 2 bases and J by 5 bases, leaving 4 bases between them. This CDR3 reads CASSQRHEQYF. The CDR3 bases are TGCGCCAGCAGCCAACGCCACGAGCAGTACTTC.

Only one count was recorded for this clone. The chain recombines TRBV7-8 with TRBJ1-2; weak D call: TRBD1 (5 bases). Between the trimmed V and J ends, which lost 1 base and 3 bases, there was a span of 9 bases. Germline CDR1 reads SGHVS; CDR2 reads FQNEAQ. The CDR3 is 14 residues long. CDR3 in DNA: TGTGCCAGCAGCTTAGGAGTGACAGACTATGGCTACACCTTC. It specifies CASSLGVTDYGYTF.

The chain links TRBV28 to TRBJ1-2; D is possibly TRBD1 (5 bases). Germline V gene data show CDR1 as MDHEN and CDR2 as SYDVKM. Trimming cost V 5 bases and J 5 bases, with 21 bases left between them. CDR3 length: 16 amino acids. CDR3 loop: CASSPYVGAEWYGYTF. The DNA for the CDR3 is TGTGCCAGCAGTCCTTACGTCGGGGCAGAGTGGTATGGCTACACCTTC.

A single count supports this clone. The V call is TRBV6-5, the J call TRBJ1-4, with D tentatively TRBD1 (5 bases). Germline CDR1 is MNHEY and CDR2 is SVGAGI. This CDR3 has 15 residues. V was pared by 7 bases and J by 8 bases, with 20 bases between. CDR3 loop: CASTKRELRGEKLFF. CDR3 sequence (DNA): TGTGCCAGCACCAAACGGGAACTCCGGGGGGAAAAACTGTTTTTT.

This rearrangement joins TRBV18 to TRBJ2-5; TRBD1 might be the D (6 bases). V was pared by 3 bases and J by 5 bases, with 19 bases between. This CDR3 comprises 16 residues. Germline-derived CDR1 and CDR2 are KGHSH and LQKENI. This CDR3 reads CASSPRQELVRETQYF. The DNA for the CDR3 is TGTGCCAGCTCACCCCGACAGGAACTAGTTCGGGAGACCCAGTACTTC.

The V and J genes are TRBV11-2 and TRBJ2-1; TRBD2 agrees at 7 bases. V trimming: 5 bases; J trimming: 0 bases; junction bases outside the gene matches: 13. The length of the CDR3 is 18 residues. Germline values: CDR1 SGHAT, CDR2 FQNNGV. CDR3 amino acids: CASSRPIGLEGSYNEQFF. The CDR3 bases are TGTGCCAGCAGCCGACCCATCGGACTAGAAGGCTCCTACAATGAGCAGTTCTTC.

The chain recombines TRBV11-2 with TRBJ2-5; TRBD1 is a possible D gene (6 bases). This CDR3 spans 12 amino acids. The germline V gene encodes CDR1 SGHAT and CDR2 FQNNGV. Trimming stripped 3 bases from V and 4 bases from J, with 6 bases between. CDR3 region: CASSLTGETQYF. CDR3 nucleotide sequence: TGTGCCAGCAGCTTGACAGGAGAGACCCAGTACTTC.

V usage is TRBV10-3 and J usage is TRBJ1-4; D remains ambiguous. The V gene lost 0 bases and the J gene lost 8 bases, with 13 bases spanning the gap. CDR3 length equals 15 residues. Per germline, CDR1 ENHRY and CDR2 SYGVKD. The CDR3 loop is CAISESSPDREKLFF. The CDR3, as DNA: TGTGCCATCAGTGAGTCGAGTCCCGATCGGGAAAAACTGTTTTTT.